This paragraph covers one T cell receptor (beta chain) sequence. Antigen specificity is unknown. The data are from a study of T cells in Graves' hyperthyroidism and ophthalmopathy. Germline V lookup: CDR1 SNHLY, CDR2 FYNNEI. The CDR3 is made up of 15 amino acids. With 5 bases clipped from V and 3 bases from J, the junction kept 5 bases outside the gene matches. Findings and limits, study-wide: In the analysis, a 13 V-J model separated ophthalmopathy from stable hyperthyroidism.

There were TCR beta CDR3 regions amplified from RNA transcripts. A set of HTBI primers served as the primers for a first-round RT-PCR of the TCR CDR3. TCRdb processed the multiplex PCR reads anew with MiXCR; each CDR3 protein has one entry. The data hold 250,000 to 300,000 distinct CDR3 sequences, with roughly a fifth observed a single time. Ophthalmopathy cases scored 3 or more on the Clinical Activity Score and 4 or more on NOSPECS grade, with duration below 3 months. Using less than 12 ml of fresh peripheral blood, PBMCs were prepared. This chain uses TRBV2 with TRBJ2-2; TRBD2 aligns across 8 bases. The clonotype was recovered from a man aged 50-60 years with Graves' ophthalmopathy. The sequenced sample was blood. The chain's CDR3 is CASSILAVDTGELFF. Here the CDR3 DNA reads TGTGCCAGCAGTATACTAGCGGTTGACACCGGGGAGCTGTTTTTT. Variable domain in full (rest from reference TRBV2 and TRBJ2-2): EPEVTQTPSHQVTQMGQEVILRCVPISNHLYFYWYRQILGQKVEFLVSFYNNEISEKSEIFDDQFSVERPDGSNFTLKIRSTKLEDSAMYFCASSILAVDTGELFFGEGSRLTVL.